This TCR beta chain was retrieved from a study of cytomegalovirus exposure and HLA in healthy donors. V dropped 4 bases and J dropped 0 bases, with 12 bases sitting between them. CDR1 is MDHEN, CDR2 SYDVKM, per germline. The CDR3 runs to 15 residues. All the people who gave samples were healthy bone marrow donors. Researchers ran the PCR with 60 Vbeta and 13 Jbeta primers. The data were produced by immunoSEQ multiplex PCR, yet TCRdb's version contains in-frame clones alone and is incomplete. Of 90,000 to 120,000 clones listed, more than 65% are singletons. This clone was counted once. Its antigen is unknown. The study, taken as a whole, reports: Sequencing probably produced one cluster of sequence variants that were highly shared.

V gene TRBV28 combines with J gene TRBJ1-2, with a tentative D call TRBD1 (6 bases). This receptor was identified in a male donor in good health and CMV-seronegative. Sample: PBMCs. The CDR3 reads CASSSTGPSNYGYTF. CDR3 nucleotides: TGTGCCAGCAGTTCCACAGGGCCTTCTAACTATGGCTACACCTTC.